This T cell receptor beta chain was documented in a study of vaccination and CD4 T cells after COVID-19. At the level of the study: The authors used overlapping spike peptides from SARS-CoV-2, HCoV-NL63, HCoV-OC43 and HCoV-229E to stimulate cells.

V trimming: 7 bases; J trimming: 6 bases; junction bases outside the gene matches: 10. There are 15 residues in the CDR3. The V gene's germline CDR1 is LNHDA and CDR2 SQIVND (reference sequence). Oncomine TCR Beta short-read sequencing was applied to DNA from cultured CD4+ T cells. TCRdb processed the PCR reads anew with MiXCR; each CDR3 protein has one entry. The sample contains 10,000 to 15,000 distinct CDR3 sequences, about three quarters of which appear only once. Treatment defined: roughly 10-day PBMC culture with coronavirus spike peptide pools or control peptides (ViraFEST assay). TCRs were sequenced by ViraFEST after antigen-specific T cells had been expanded with peptide pools. Points from the study as a whole: Reactive clone data from convalescent patients indicated a median of about 86% appearing only post-vaccination.

As to this clonotype: Its target is not known.

This sequence joins TRBV19 and TRBJ2-2, with 8 bases that match TRBD1. The sequence was obtained from a human donor who had recovered from COVID-19. Sequences were obtained from CD4+ T cells from blood, cultured in vitro. CDR3 amino acids: CASNTGGRGAGELFF. CDR3 in DNA: TGTGCCAGTAACACAGGGGGTAGAGGAGCCGGGGAGCTGTTTTTT. The variable domain in full, with the rest retrieved from reference TRBV19 and TRBJ2-2, is DGGITQSPKYLFRKEGQNVTLSCEQNLNHDAMYWYRQDPGQGLRLIYYSQIVNDFQKGDIAEGYSVSREKKESFPLTVTSAQKNPTAFYLCASNTGGRGAGELFFGEGSRLTVL.